The clone carrying this T cell receptor (beta chain) was seen more than once but under ten times. Germline-derived CDR1 and CDR2 are DFQATT and SNEGSKA (reference sequence). V lost 0 bases and J 0 bases, leaving 14 bases between the germline ends. The CDR3 spans 16 residues. TCRdb re-analysed the reads in MiXCR, keeping a single row per CDR3 protein. Of 150,000 or so distinct CDR3 sequences in the sample, roughly 17% were seen once. The sample belongs to a study of T cell repertoires in cytomegalovirus infection. This TCR was sampled from a human donor in good health (CMV status not recorded). Some clones in this sample may be carry-over from other donors' samples. Specimen: CD8+ T cells from PBMCs. The V gene is TRBV20-1, the J gene TRBJ2-5, with D possibly being TRBD2 (6 bases). CDR3 sequence: CSARDLGGRYQETQYF. The CDR3, as DNA: TGCAGTGCTAGAGATCTAGGAGGGCGGTACCAAGAGACCCAGTACTTC.